Detailed here is one T cell receptor (beta chain). Its antigen is unknown. There are 13 residues in the CDR3. Trimming left V 6 bases short and J 4 bases short, with 10 bases between. The V gene's germline CDR1 is MNHEY and CDR2 SVGAGI. The sample comes from a study of T cell responses to AZD1222 COVID-19 vaccine. Across the study: Analyses pooled second doses at about 4 or about 12 weeks. General observations from the study: A mostly white British donor set with more females was recruited, and clonal diversity was possibly underestimated.

Sequenced by immunoSEQ multiplex PCR; TCRdb stores in-frame clones only, minus some. The repertoire holds some 180,000 clones, with 85% to 95% as singletons. This receptor was identified in an adult in good health. The specimen comprised peripheral blood, sampled on day 0 of AZD1222 vaccination. The genes are TRBV6-5 and TRBJ1-5; the D is unclear. For the CDR3, the DNA is TGTGCCAGCAGGGGCGGAGGGAATCAGCCCCAGCATTTT. Encoded protein: CASRGGGNQPQHF.